Described below is a single T cell receptor beta chain sequence and its context. The specificity of this receptor is unknown. It has no much larger one-base neighbor in the sample; base qualities were not kept. The source of the sample is a study of shared clonotypes between healthy human individuals (dated by TCRdb to 2018 to 2020). For the study in its entirety: The cohort comprised a couple of women and a few men aged 18 to 49 years. Libraries were prepared and TCR repertoires were sequenced by different laboratories using diverse techniques, in order to increase sequencing depth and limit assay-specific biases. Per donor, leukapheresis produced somewhere between about 0.9 and 9 billion PBMCs. To estimate repertoire size and how much clonotype sharing occurs between individuals, the study deeply sequenced the blood TCR repertoires of about 5 healthy adults. For each donor, CD4 naive and CD4 memory were each run on three plates, CD8 naive on two plates, and CD8 memory on one plate.

The paper's findings and limits, for the study overall: Sampling was restricted to blood, and TCR repertoires in tissue are likely to differ from TCR repertoires in blood. Incomplete sequencing was indicated by rarefaction of sorted-subset datasets, despite the large sequencing depth. Because the study included only a small number of donors, the genetic and exposure-history diversity represented was limited. Estimated clonotype richness was generally larger for naive than for memory subsets. Higher generation probabilities were observed for clonotypes shared by all four sorted-subset donors than for non-shared clonotypes. Across several donors, about 4.5% of naive CD4, approximately 3.6% of naive CD8, 2% to 2.5% of memory CD4, and about 0.4% of memory CD8 clonotypes were shared. Pairwise subsampling indicated that sequencing depth was expected to affect the degree of clonotype sharing among donors.

CD8 naive samples consisted of CD45RO-negative cells that were positively selected for CCR7, yielding a CD45RA+CCR7+ population without TemRA cells. Healthy HIV-negative adults with no recently reported acute infections or vaccinations were included as donors. All donors were Caucasian adults living in Nashville, Tennessee, USA. After blood collection by leukapheresis, PBMCs were isolated using Ficoll-Histopaque density gradient centrifugation and then cryopreserved in the vapor phase of liquid nitrogen. Analytical flow cytometry was used to check the purity and quantity of each magnetically sorted T cell population. Each sorted fraction had its genomic DNA isolated and then quantified by UV absorbance on a Nanodrop 2000c. At the junction V is shortened by 10 bases and J by 8 bases; bases outside the gene matches: 10. The germline V gene provides CDR1 MNHNS and CDR2 SASEGT. The cysteine opens and the phenylalanine closes a CDR3 of 13 amino acids. Solely the CDR3 DNA is kept, with 39 bases framed from the first base.

Using the deep immunoSEQ assay, multiplex PCR amplified TCR CDR3 regions from genomic DNA. Genomic DNA extracted from each cell subset was distributed evenly over all wells of several immunoSEQ 96-well plates, and each plate served as one replicate. For sorted subsets, roughly 0.2 ug genomic DNA, equal to 30,000 to 35,000 T cell genomes, was loaded into each replicate PCR. Purified libraries were measured with a Qubit 3.0 fluorometer, size-checked on a Bioanalyzer 2100, and measured again with the KAPA Library Quantification kit. Every immunoSEQ 96-well plate was sequenced on a dedicated single-read 150-cycle Illumina NextSeq 550 flow cell. On the study's bioinformatics: Because only junctional sequences without quality scores were contained in the immunoSEQ output, filtering matching that applied to full-length reads could not be performed. To assign V/J genes and CDR3, sequences were annotated using PyIR, a Python wrapper for IgBLAST v1.9, with IMGT germline references. Any read was removed if the V/J assignment was weak (E-value above 1e-6), the CDR3 was missing, or the read contained stop codons, out-of-frame junctions, or ambiguous translated residues. V3J clonotypes were defined as sequences sharing an identical inferred V gene, J gene, and CDR3 amino acid sequence. Percentage overlap between repertoires was computed as shared unique clonotypes divided by the size of the smaller repertoire. Repertoire richness was assessed with RTK rarefaction, the Chao1 estimator, and Recon v2.1 estimates of unobserved clonotypes. Generation probabilities were computed with OLGA for all TCRbeta clonotypes obtained by the gDNA method from a few donors. Drawn from immuneACCESS, this table holds only the in-frame rearrangements with V and J called that TCRdb kept. Clones are partly lost; checked studies trace under half to an unresolved V gene and leave the rest unexplained. V, J and clone size were drawn from that table, and D and trimming were deduced from the DNA. The sample contains 1.5 million to 2.5 million clones, roughly 95% of them found a single time. The ten largest account for 1% to 1.5% of the sample.

Sequenced: naive CD8+ T cells sorted from blood. The cell subset or site label of this sample denotes: CD45RA+CCR7+. The TCR sequence derives from a man between 18 and 29 years old in good health. In this chain, TRBV6-1 is recombined with TRBJ1-3; 8 middle bases align to TRBD1. The nucleotide sequence reads TGTGCCATCCTCGACAGGGGATTTTACACCATATATTTT. Its protein is CAILDRGFYTIYF.